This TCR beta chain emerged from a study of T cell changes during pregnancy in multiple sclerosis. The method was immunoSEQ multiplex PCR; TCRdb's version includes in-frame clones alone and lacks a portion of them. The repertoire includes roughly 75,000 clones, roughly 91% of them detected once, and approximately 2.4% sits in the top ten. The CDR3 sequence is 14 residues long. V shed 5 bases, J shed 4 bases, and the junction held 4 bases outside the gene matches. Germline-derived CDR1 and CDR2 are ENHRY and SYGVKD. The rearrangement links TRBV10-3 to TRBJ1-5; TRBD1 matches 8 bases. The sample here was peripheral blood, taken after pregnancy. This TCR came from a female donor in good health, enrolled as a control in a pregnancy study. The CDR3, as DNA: TGTGCCATCAGTACCGGGACAGGAAATCAGCCCCAGCATTTT. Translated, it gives CAISTGTGNQPQHF.